This section outlines one TCR beta chain sequence together with its context. Patients from Seattle were sampled longitudinally, starting during active infection. The source of the sample is a study of blood T cell repertoires in COVID-19. Overall study: Whether acute or convalescent, the COVID-19 samples came from the United States, Italy and Spain.

Using immunoSEQ multiplex PCR, the repertoire was profiled, and TCRdb retains in-frame clones only, with some absent. The table records over 150,000 clones, approximately 91% of them present only once. Trimming removed 6 bases at V and 4 bases at J, with 12 bases between. The germline gives CDR1 LGHDT, CDR2 YNNKEL (reference sequence). The CDR3 extends over 13 amino acids. V and J are TRBV3-1 (or the pseudogene TRBV3-2) and TRBJ2-5, with D possibly TRBD2 on 5 matching bases. The sequencing sample was made of peripheral blood. The clonotype originates from a man between 18 and 35 years old with COVID-19, enrolled during active disease. The CDR3 here is CASRRTHRETQYF. The CDR3 DNA sequence: TGTGCCAGCAGACGGACTCACCGAGAGACCCAGTACTTC.